Here is one T cell receptor (beta chain) with its context. Antigen unknown. The V gene's germline CDR1 is SGHTA and CDR2 FQGNSA. Trimming left V 5 bases short and J 5 bases short, with 16 bases between. CDR3 length equals 14 residues. Each of the donors was a healthy adult who was HIV-negative and had not had a recent acute infection or vaccination. This entry is derived from a study of shared clonotypes between healthy human individuals. Sequenced by immunoSEQ multiplex PCR; TCRdb stores in-frame clones only, minus some. The sample has over a million clones; approximately 98% are singletons. Study-level results: Sampling covered blood only; tissue repertoires likely differ.

The chain links TRBV7-2 to TRBJ2-7; D remains unclear. The TCR was taken from a young man in good health. Input material: naive CD4+ T cells sorted from blood. Subset denoted: CD45RA+ positively selected. CDR3 sequence (DNA): TGTGCCAGCAGCAAGCTCCAACTATCCCACGAGCAGTACTTC. Translation: CASSKLQLSHEQYF.